This entry describes one T cell receptor (beta chain). The record originates from a study of CXCR3 chemokines and chemotherapy response in bladder cancer. TCRdb analysed the PCR reads with MiXCR anew, one entry per CDR3 protein. The data contain about 13,000 distinct CDR3 sequences, roughly 12% of them seen just once; the ten biggest clones take up about 25%. CDR1 SGHDT and CDR2 YYEEEE come from the germline V gene. The CDR3 has 14 residues. V lost 2 bases, J lost 2 bases, and 10 bases lay in between. This material was acquired from a patient whose treatment included neoadjuvant chemotherapy. This TCR derives from a human donor with bladder cancer that did not respond to neoadjuvant chemotherapy. This chain joins TRBV5-6 and TRBJ1-2, with a tentative D call TRBD1 (5 bases). The chain's CDR3 is CASSFQTGNYGYTF. CDR3 coding DNA: TGTGCCAGCAGCTTCCAAACAGGCAACTATGGCTACACCTTC.